These T cell receptor beta chains were read from a single sample in a study of shared clonotypes between healthy human individuals. Assay: immunoSEQ multiplex PCR; the TCRdb copy retains only in-frame clones and omits some. The top ten hold 0.7% to 0.95% of the sample, which has around 1.1 million clones, about 80% seen once. The sequenced sample was memory CD4+ T cells from PBMCs. All receptors derive from a man aged 18 to 29 in good health. Some clones in this sample may be carry-over from other donors' samples. Each CDR3 is given with its conserved first and last residue. D genes are given only for firm matches. Clone size is not always given. Where it is, it says once, few, many or a class for expanded clones.

NA TRBJ1-1 TRBV7-3 NA TGTGCCAGCAGCTTATACACGGGGGAATGGGGTGGGACTGAAGCTTTCTTT CASSLYTGEWGGTEAFF
NA TRBJ2-7 TRBV29-1 NA TGCAGCGTTGTCGTAGGGGTCGACGAGCAGTACTTC CSVVVGVDEQYF
NA TRBJ2-2 TRBV6-1 TRBD2 TGTGCCAGCATTGGACTAGCGGTTAACACCGGGGAGCTGTTTTTT CASIGLAVNTGELFF
NA TRBJ2-2 TRBV11-2 NA TGTGCCAGCAGCCCCTACGCCGGGGAGCTGTTTTTT CASSPYAGELFF
NA TRBJ2-1 TRBV4-3 NA TGCGCCAGCAGCCAAGATATCGGTAAACTTCCCAAACTCAATGAGCAGTTCTTC CASSQDIGKLPKLNEQFF
NA TRBJ2-1 TRBV2 NA TGTGCCAGCAGTGAGGCTAGCGAGTACAATGAGCAGTTCTTC CASSEASEYNEQFF
NA TRBJ2-2 TRBV9 TRBD2 TGTGCCAGCAGCGTAGTTGGAAGCGGGAGAGTCACCGGGGAGCTGTTTTTT CASSVVGSGRVTGELFF
once TRBJ2-3 TRBV9 TRBD2 TGTGCCAGCAGCGTAATTAGCGGGAGGATCACAGATACGCAGTATTTT CASSVISGRITDTQYF
once TRBJ2-5 TRBV7-3 NA TGTGCCAGCAGCTTAATGGGACTCCCCGGAGAGACCCAGTACTTC CASSLMGLPGETQYF
NA TRBJ2-7 TRBV6-1 NA TGTGCCAGCAGTGTTTCACAGGACCCCTACGAGCAGTACTTC CASSVSQDPYEQYF
few TRBJ2-7 TRBV4-1 NA TGCGCCAGCAGCCAGCTTGACAACTACGAGCAGTACTTC CASSQLDNYEQYF
NA TRBJ1-1 TRBV18 NA TGTGCCAGCTCACCAAGGAATGCTTTGAACACTGAAGCTTTCTTT CASSPRNALNTEAFF
NA TRBJ2-7 TRBV6-5 TRBD1 TGTGCCAGCAGCCTTCGGGACAGCCCCTACGAGCAGTACTTC CASSLRDSPYEQYF
once TRBJ1-2 TRBV4-3 NA TGCGCCAGCAGCCAAGATCCCTGGTCTGGGGGGTATGATGGCTACACCTTC CASSQDPWSGGYDGYTF
NA TRBJ1-1 TRBV18 NA TGTGCCAGCTCCCAGGCCTTGAACACTGAAGCTTTCTTT CASSQALNTEAFF
NA TRBJ2-3 TRBV18 NA TGTGCCAGCTCAGTCGGGCTCCGCACAGATACGCAGTATTTT CASSVGLRTDTQYF
NA TRBJ1-5 TRBV4-1 TRBD1 TGCGCCAGCAGCGCACAGGGGGCGGGAGGCAATCAGCCCCAGCATTTT CASSAQGAGGNQPQHF
NA TRBJ1-1 TRBV6-5 NA TGTGCCAGCAGGGTTGGGGACACTGAAGCTTTCTTT CASRVGDTEAFF
NA TRBJ1-4 TRBV18 NA TGTGCCACGAGCCAGGGATTCCAGGGGGAAAAACTGTTTTTT CATSQGFQGEKLFF
NA TRBJ1-3 TRBV9 NA TGTGTCAGCAGCGTAGGGAGCTCTGGAAACACCATATATTTT CVSSVGSSGNTIYF
NA TRBJ2-6 TRBV7-3 TRBD2 TGTGCCAGCAGCTTATTGGGAGGGGTTGGGGCCAACGTCCTGACTTTC CASSLLGGVGANVLTF
few TRBJ1-1 TRBV14 NA TGTGCCAGCAGCCGAATACAGATGAACACTGAAGCTTTCTTT CASSRIQMNTEAFF
NA TRBJ2-1 TRBV2 TRBD2 TGTGCCAGCAGTGAATGGGCTAGCGGGAGTGATGAGCAGTTCTTC CASSEWASGSDEQFF
NA TRBJ2-1 TRBV4-3 NA TGCGCCAGCAGCCCCTCCCCATTTGGGGGAAACAATGAGCAGTTCTTC CASSPSPFGGNNEQFF
NA TRBJ2-2 TRBV7-9 NA TGTGCCAGCAGCCGTAACAGAGGGGGCGGGGAGCTGTTTTTT CASSRNRGGGELFF
NA TRBJ2-7 TRBV30 NA TGTGCCTGGAGCCGGACGGCACCCAGCGAGCAGTACTTC CAWSRTAPSEQYF
NA TRBJ1-3 TRBV7-8 NA TGTGCCAGCAGCTTAGCCCCGTCTGGAAACACCATATATTTT CASSLAPSGNTIYF
NA TRBJ1-2 TRBV19 NA TGTGCCAGTAGTGGCTACAACTATGGCTACACCTTC CASSGYNYGYTF
once TRBJ2-7 TRBV30 TRBD1 TGTGCCTGGAGTGTAGACAGGGGGTTGATAACCGAGCAGTACTTC CAWSVDRGLITEQYF
NA TRBJ2-2 TRBV2 NA TGTGCCAGCAGGTTACAATCGGGGCCGCGGGGAGCCGGGGAGCTGTTTTTT CASRLQSGPRGAGELFF
NA TRBJ2-5 TRBV5-1 NA TGCGCCAGCAGCTTGGGGGGATTCGGTGAGACCCAGTACTTC CASSLGGFGETQYF
NA TRBJ1-5 TRBV19 NA TGTGCCAGTAGTCCCCCGAAGAGGGGGGGCAATCAGCCCCAGCATTTT CASSPPKRGGNQPQHF
NA TRBJ1-2 TRBV6-1 TRBD1 TGTGCCAGCAATCCAACAGGGGTTGAAGGCTACACCTTC CASNPTGVEGYTF
NA TRBJ2-7 TRBV14 NA TGTGCCAGCAGCCCGAGGGGCTTCTTAGTCTACGAGCAGTACTTC CASSPRGFLVYEQYF
NA TRBJ1-4 TRBV27 TRBD1 TGTGCCAGCAAAGGGGACAGGGCCAGGAAACTGTTTTTT CASKGDRARKLFF
NA TRBJ1-4 TRBV5-4 TRBD1 TGTGCCAGCAGCACAGGTGGGACAGCACAGAATGAAAAACTGTTTTTT CASSTGGTAQNEKLFF
NA TRBJ1-3 TRBV5-8 NA TGTGCCAGCAGCCAAATTGAGAGTCTCGGAAACACCATATATTTT CASSQIESLGNTIYF
many TRBJ2-7 TRBV5-4 TRBD1 TGTGCCAGCAGCCAGACAGGGGCATCGGGCGAGCAGTACTTC CASSQTGASGEQYF
NA TRBJ2-1 TRBV18 NA TGTGCCAGCTCACCCCAGGGGGGCCAGACCTATAGTGAGCAGTTCTTC CASSPQGGQTYSEQFF
NA TRBJ2-7 TRBV28 TRBD1 TGTGCCAGCAGGTCAACAGGGGGTACCAACGAGCAGTACTTC CASRSTGGTNEQYF
once TRBJ2-3 TRBV5-1 TRBD2 TGCGCCAGCAGCCCGTACTCGGGGACTAGCGGGATCACAGATACGCAGTATTTT CASSPYSGTSGITDTQYF
few TRBJ2-6 TRBV28 NA TGTGCCAGCAGTTTATTGACAGACTCTGGGGCCAACGTCCTGACTTTC CASSLLTDSGANVLTF
NA TRBJ1-1 TRBV5-6 NA TGTGCCAGCAGCTCGAGGGGGTTGGTAAGCACTGAAGCTTTCTTT CASSSRGLVSTEAFF
NA TRBJ2-2 TRBV28 NA TGTGCCAGCAGCCGGTGGGGGACCACCGGGGAGCTGTTTTTT CASSRWGTTGELFF
once TRBJ1-5 TRBV2 NA TGTGCCAGCAGCGGACTATATAACAATCAGCCCCAGCATTTT CASSGLYNNQPQHF
NA TRBJ1-1 TRBV5-1 NA TGCGCCAGCAGCTTGACTGGGGACGGTGAAGCTTTCTTT CASSLTGDGEAFF
NA TRBJ2-7 TRBV5-1 TRBD1 TGCGCCAGCAGCTTGATACAGGGGCCCTCCTACGAGCAGTACTTC CASSLIQGPSYEQYF
many TRBJ2-7 TRBV6-5 TRBD2 TGTGCCAGCAGTTACTCGACTAGCGGAACATACGAGCAGTACTTC CASSYSTSGTYEQYF
NA TRBJ2-7 TRBV27 NA TGTGCCAGCAGCTTCGACAGGAGCTCCTACGAGCAGTACTTC CASSFDRSSYEQYF
NA TRBJ1-4 TRBV28 NA TGTGCCAGCAGTTTCAGGAAGGGTGGAACTAATGAAAAACTGTTTTTT CASSFRKGGTNEKLFF
NA TRBJ2-7 TRBV6-5 NA TGTGCCAGCAGTTACCGCCCTCCCGGGCCCCACTACGAGCAGTACTTC CASSYRPPGPHYEQYF